This T cell receptor (beta chain) derives from a study of T cells after yellow fever vaccination. A process of 5'RACE template switching, which added a universal primer site and UMIs, was used to make TCR cDNA. One entry per CDR3 protein results from TCRdb running MiXCR on the 5' RACE reads. Among around 550,000 distinct CDR3 sequences listed, 15% to 20% were seen once. The ends were cut back, 0 bases at V and 2 bases at J, with 11 bases in the middle. The CDR3 covers 15 residues. The germline V gene has CDR1 SGHRS and CDR2 YFSETQ. Whole-study results and caveats: Bulk-population clonotypes that are abundant could appear as contaminants in FACS-sorted repertoires. Most primary-vaccination clones reappeared after the booster (approximately 95% CD4, roughly 90% CD8). On re-exposure, the response was weaker but peaked faster, at day 5 versus 15.

This clonotype was counted between two and nine times. Its antigen remains unknown. V usage is TRBV5-1 and J usage is TRBJ2-5; D is unresolved. The clonotype was recovered from a man between 25 and 39 years old who received the YFV17D yellow fever vaccine. The source was PBMCs, collected 15 days after the yellow fever booster vaccination. CDR3 nucleotide sequence: TGCGCCAGCAGCTTGGCCGCTGAGGTACAAGAGACCCAGTACTTC. Its translation: CASSLAAEVQETQYF.